Below, 6 T cell receptor beta chains from the same sample are listed, as sequenced in a study of blood T cell repertoires in COVID-19. Only in-frame clones appear in the TCRdb table, and some are missing; sequencing was by immunoSEQ multiplex PCR. Among tens of thousands of clones listed, more than 80% were seen once. Sequenced material: peripheral blood. These receptors originate from a woman aged 55-69 years with acute or convalescent COVID-19.

In nucleotides, the CDR3 is TGCGCCAGCAGCTTGGGAATAGCGGGGAGGAGCACAGATACGCAGTATTTT. This encodes CASSLGIAGRSTDTQYF. V and J are TRBV5-1 and TRBJ2-3; TRBD2 matches 8 bases. This CDR3 comprises 17 residues. The V gene end was trimmed by 0 bases and the J gene end by 0 bases; junction bases not matched to a gene: 6. Looked up from germline, CDR1 is SGHRS and CDR2 is YFSETQ. The whole variable domain, remainder taken from reference TRBV5-1 and TRBJ2-3, is KAGVTQTPRYLIKTRGQQVTLSCSPISGHRSVSWYQQTPGQGLQFLFEYFSETQRNKGNFPGRFSGRQFSNSRSEMNVSTLELGDSALYLCASSLGIAGRSTDTQYFGPGTRLTVL.

The gene calls are TRBV5-6 and TRBJ1-2, with 7 bases aligning to TRBD1. V shed 3 bases and J 6 bases; nucleotides not matched to a gene: 8. Germline assignment: CDR1 SGHDT and CDR2 YYEEEE. This CDR3 region has 14 residues. The CDR3: CASSSNQGVDGYTF. The DNA of the CDR3 is TGTGCCAGCAGCTCCAACCAGGGGGTAGATGGCTACACCTTC.

The V and J genes are TRBV29-1 and TRBJ1-3; unclear D gene. CDR1 and CDR2 from the germline V gene are SQVTM and ANQGSEA. The CDR3 covers 13 residues. The ends were cut back, 3 bases at V and 0 bases at J, with 6 bases in the middle. CDR3 loop: CSVEEVSGNTIYF. The CDR3 DNA follows: TGCAGCGTTGAGGAGGTCTCTGGAAACACCATATATTTT. The full variable domain, rest sourced from reference TRBV29-1 and TRBJ1-3, is SAVISQKPSRDICQRGTSLTIQCQVDSQVTMMFWYRQQPGQSLTLIATANQGSEATYESGFVIDKFPISRPNLTFSTLTVSNMSPEDSSIYLCSVEEVSGNTIYFGEGSWLTVV.

The chain couples TRBV5-1 to TRBJ1-5; 12 bases line up with TRBD1. There are 15 residues in the CDR3. The germline V gene encodes CDR1 SGHRS and CDR2 YFSETQ. The junction had 4 bases not matched to a gene; V was cut back by 2 bases and J by 7 bases. The CDR3 coding sequence is TGCGCCAGCAGCTTTGGGACAGGGGGCCGGCAGCCCCAGCATTTT. Protein product: CASSFGTGGRQPQHF.

The V gene is TRBV29-1, the J gene TRBJ2-5; TRBD1 matches 7 bases. There are 16 residues in the CDR3. After removal of 7 bases from V and 5 bases from J, the junction contained 19 bases not matched to a gene. CDR1 and CDR2 from the germline V gene are SQVTM and ANQGSEA. This chain's CDR3 is CSAEGYQGTASETQYF. The DNA for the CDR3 is TGCAGCGCCGAGGGTTATCAAGGGACAGCAAGCGAGACCCAGTACTTC.

This chain connects TRBV7-8 to TRBJ2-3; 13 bases are a match to TRBD2. Germline-derived CDR1 and CDR2 are SGHVS and FQNEAQ. Germline trimming cut 4 bases from V and 4 bases from J; bases unmatched to any gene: 5. CDR3 size: 16 residues. CDR3 region: CASSSITSGGADTQYF. CDR3 DNA sequence: TGTGCCAGCAGCTCAATAACTAGCGGGGGGGCAGATACGCAGTATTTT. Drawing the rest from reference TRBV7-8 and TRBJ2-3, the complete variable domain is GAGVSQSPRYKVAKRGQDVALRCDPISGHVSLFWYQQALGQGPEFLTYFQNEAQLDKSGLPSDRFFAERPEGSVSTLKIQRTQQEDSAVYLCASSSITSGGADTQYFGPGTRLTVL.